These 11 T cell receptor beta chains share one sample of origin, sequenced in a study of blood T cell repertoires in COVID-19. TCRdb's table, derived via immunoSEQ multiplex PCR, lists solely in-frame clones and lacks some. The table records 98,000 or so clones, about two thirds of them present only once. The sequencing input was peripheral blood. The source of these receptors is a woman in her 40s with acute or convalescent COVID-19.

Points on this clone: The identical CDR3 is also encoded by other nucleotide sequences in the sample. The chain uses TRBV5-4 and TRBJ2-1; 8 bases match TRBD1. Germline V CDR1 and CDR2: SGHNT, YYREEE (reference sequence). V was pared by 4 bases and J by 4 bases, with 7 bases of the junction left unmatched. CDR3 size: 15 residues. The CDR3: CASSPGQGTYNEQFF. The CDR3 region has the DNA TGTGCCAGCAGCCCCGGACAGGGAACTTACAATGAGCAGTTCTTC.

The chain carries TRBV7-2 and TRBJ2-5; D call uncertain. Germline V gene sequence: CDR1 SGHTA, CDR2 FQGNSA. The CDR3 sequence is 17 residues long. Trimming shortened V by 4 bases and J by 2 bases, and 20 bases separated the two germline ends. CDR3 region: CASSSNLRGTLQETQYF. The CDR3 region has the DNA TGTGCCAGCAGCTCAAACCTCCGAGGCACACTACAAGAGACCCAGTACTTC. Complete variable domain (other parts from reference TRBV7-2 and TRBJ2-5): GAGVSQSPSNKVTEKGKDVELRCDPISGHTALYWYRQSLGQGLEFLIYFQGNSAPDKSGLPSDRFSAERTGGSVSTLTIQRTQQEDSAVYLCASSSNLRGTLQETQYFGPGTRLLVL.

The chain recombines TRBV5-1 with TRBJ2-5, with D unresolved. The germline V gene encodes CDR1 SGHRS and CDR2 YFSETQ. Trimming removed 0 bases from V and 5 bases from J, with 11 bases in between. The CDR3 is 14 amino acids. This chain's CDR3 is CASSLGPVSETQYF. CDR3 DNA: TGCGCCAGCAGCTTGGGGCCTGTGTCGGAGACCCAGTACTTC.

Comments on this clone: This same CDR3 is encoded by further DNA sequences in the sample. CDR3 DNA: TGTGCCAGCAGCGTCGGGGGGTTCGGCAATCAGCCCCAGCATTTT. Encoded protein: CASSVGGFGNQPQHF. The rearrangement uses TRBV5-6 and TRBJ1-5; a possible D gene is TRBD1 (5 bases). The CDR3 has 15 amino acids. The V gene lost 4 bases and the J gene lost 2 bases, with 13 bases spanning the gap. Germline V lookup: CDR1 SGHDT, CDR2 YYEEEE.

The gene calls are TRBV2 and TRBJ1-6; TRBD1 matches at 7 bases. The CDR3 contains 18 residues. Trimming cost V 4 bases and J 0 bases; bases outside gene matches: 9. Per germline, CDR1 SNHLY and CDR2 FYNNEI. CDR3 in DNA: TGTGCCAGCAGTGGGTCGGGACAGCTAAGCTCCTATAATTCACCCCTCCACTTT. Amino acids: CASSGSGQLSSYNSPLHF.

The chain recombines TRBV6-5 with TRBJ2-4; weak D call: TRBD1 (5 bases). V was trimmed by 7 bases and J by 0 bases, leaving 10 bases between them. This CDR3 is 14 amino acids long. Germline V gene lookup returns CDR1 MNHEY and CDR2 SVGAGI. In DNA, the CDR3 is TGTGCCAGCACGGACATACTAGCCAAAAACATTCAGTACTTC. This translates into CASTDILAKNIQYF.

CDR3 bases: TGTGCCAGCTCCGGGGACAGCGTAGAGACCCAGTACTTC. Residues: CASSGDSVETQYF. V gene TRBV12-3 or TRBV12-4 combines with J gene TRBJ2-5, with 7 nucleotides matching TRBD1. This CDR3 comprises 13 residues. The V and J ends lost 8 bases and 4 bases, in that order; junction bases with no gene match: 7.

The chain combines TRBV18 with TRBJ2-3; 7 positions agree with TRBD1. Germline assignment: CDR1 KGHSH and CDR2 LQKENI. This CDR3 region has 15 residues. With 4 bases clipped from V and 4 bases from J, the junction kept 8 bases outside the gene matches. The chain's CDR3 is CASSQGADQADTQYF. The CDR3 bases are TGTGCCAGCTCACAGGGGGCCGACCAAGCAGATACGCAGTATTTT.

The chain joins TRBV6-1 to TRBJ2-2, with 10 bases that match TRBD2. Per the germline V gene, CDR1 is MNHNS and CDR2 is SASEGT. The ends lost 8 bases at V and 5 bases at J; junction bases unmatched: 5. There are 14 residues in the CDR3. The CDR3 region has the DNA TGTGCCAGCTCGCTAGCGGGGGAGACCGGGGAGCTGTTTTTT. This gives the protein CASSLAGETGELFF.

This chain uses TRBV6-4 with TRBJ2-2; D is unclear. The CDR3 is 14 residues long. Trimming removed 4 bases from V and 0 bases from J, with 6 bases in between. The V gene's germline CDR1 is MRHNA and CDR2 SNTAGT. The CDR3, as DNA: TGTGCCAGCAGTGCCGGGTCGAACACCGGGGAGCTGTTTTTT. It specifies CASSAGSNTGELFF.

J is TRBJ2-1 and V is TRBV6-5, with D tentatively TRBD1 (5 bases). V gave up 7 bases and J gave up 7 bases, with 20 bases separating them. Germline V CDR1 and CDR2: MNHEY, SVGAGI. This CDR3 has 15 residues. The CDR3 DNA is TGTGCCAGCACCCCAGGGTCTTCCAGACCTAATGAGCAGTTCTTC. Encoded protein: CASTPGSSRPNEQFF.